This T cell receptor (beta chain) was sequenced during a study of regulatory T cells in long-lasting Graves disease. Study-level results: TCR diversity was lower in persistent than newly diagnosed Graves' disease.

In this sample, this clonotype turned up many times. Antigen unknown. The germline V gene encodes CDR1 DFQATT and CDR2 SNEGSKA (reference sequence). The CDR3 consists of 15 residues. V dropped 7 bases and J dropped 6; count of bases not matched to a gene: 10. The TCR beta library used iRepertoire HTBI primers with Arm-PCR amplification of CDR3. TCRdb ran MiXCR on the multiplex PCR reads and lists one entry per CDR3 protein. This sample has roughly 430,000 distinct CDR3 sequences; over 15% occur once, and the top ten carry about 10%. Time point indicated: newly diagnosed GD, antithyroid drugs for less than 3 months. Preparation of the TCR library used RNA extracted from PBMCs. These records were also assigned to another study, of T cells in Graves' hyperthyroidism and ophthalmopathy.

V usage is TRBV20-1 and J usage is TRBJ2-2; 11 bases map to TRBD2. The sequence came from a woman in her twenties or thirties with Graves disease. Source: peripheral blood mononuclear cells (PBMCs), taken at new diagnosis, from a patient treated with antithyroid drugs. The CDR3 reads CSVTAGTSGPGELFF. In DNA form, the CDR3 reads TGCAGTGTTACCGCCGGGACTAGCGGTCCCGGGGAGCTGTTTTTT.